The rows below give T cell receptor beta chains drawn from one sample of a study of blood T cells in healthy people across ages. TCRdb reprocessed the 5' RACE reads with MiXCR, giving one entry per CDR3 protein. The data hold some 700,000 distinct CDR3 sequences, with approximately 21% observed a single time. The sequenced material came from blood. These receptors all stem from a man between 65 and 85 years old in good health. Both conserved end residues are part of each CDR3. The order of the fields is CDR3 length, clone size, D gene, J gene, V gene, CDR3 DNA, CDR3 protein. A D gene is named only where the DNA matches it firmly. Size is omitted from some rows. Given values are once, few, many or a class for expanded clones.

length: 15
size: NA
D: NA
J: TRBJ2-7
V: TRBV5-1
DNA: TGCGCCAGCAGCTTGGGTGGGACCGGTACCTACGAGCAGTACTTC
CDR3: CASSLGGTGTYEQYF

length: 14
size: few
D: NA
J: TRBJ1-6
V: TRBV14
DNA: TGTGCCAGCAGCCAAGAAAGGGTTAATTCACCCCTCCACTTT
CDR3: CASSQERVNSPLHF

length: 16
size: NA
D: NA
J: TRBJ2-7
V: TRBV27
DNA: TGTGCCAGCAGTAGGATCAGGGGACGAAGCTCCTACGAGCAGTACTTC
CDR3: CASSRIRGRSSYEQYF

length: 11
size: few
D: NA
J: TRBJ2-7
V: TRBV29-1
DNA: TGCAGCGTTACCGAAGTCCACGAGCAGTACTTC
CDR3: CSVTEVHEQYF

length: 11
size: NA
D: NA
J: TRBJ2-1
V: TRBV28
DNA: TGTGCCAGCAGTGTAAACCATGAGCAGTTCTTC
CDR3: CASSVNHEQFF

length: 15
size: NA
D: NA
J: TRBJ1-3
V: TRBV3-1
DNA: TGTGCCAGCAGCCCTCCAACCAGGTCTGGAAACACCATATATTTT
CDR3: CASSPPTRSGNTIYF

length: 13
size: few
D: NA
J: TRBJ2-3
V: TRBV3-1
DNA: TGTGCCAGCAGCCACGGTACTAGAAATACGCAGTATTTT
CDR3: CASSHGTRNTQYF

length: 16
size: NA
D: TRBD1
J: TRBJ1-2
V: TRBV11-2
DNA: TGTGCCAGCAGCCCCCACACCACGCCGGGACAGTATGGCTACACCTTC
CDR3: CASSPHTTPGQYGYTF

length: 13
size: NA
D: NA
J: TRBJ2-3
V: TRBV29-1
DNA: TGCAGCGTTGTTGGCCAGATCACAGATACGCAGTATTTT
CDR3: CSVVGQITDTQYF

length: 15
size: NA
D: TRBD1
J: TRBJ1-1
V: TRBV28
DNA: TGTGCCAGCAGTTCCCAGGGGGCCGGGAACACTGAAGCTTTCTTT
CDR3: CASSSQGAGNTEAFF

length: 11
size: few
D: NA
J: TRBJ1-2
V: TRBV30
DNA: TGTGCCTGGAGTGTCCAACAGGTCCGGAGCTTC
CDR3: CAWSVQQVRSF

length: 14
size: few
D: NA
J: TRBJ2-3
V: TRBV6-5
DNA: TGTGCCAGCAGTTATAGCGGTAGCACAGATACGCGGTATTTT
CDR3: CASSYSGSTDTRYF

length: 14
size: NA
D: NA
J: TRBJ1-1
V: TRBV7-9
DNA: TGTGCCAGCAGCTTAGGTGGGGGGGAGACTGAAGCTTTCTTT
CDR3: CASSLGGGETEAFF

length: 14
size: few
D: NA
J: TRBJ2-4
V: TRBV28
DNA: TGTGCCAGCAGACTAAGTGGGGCCAAAAACATTCAGTACTTC
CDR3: CASRLSGAKNIQYF

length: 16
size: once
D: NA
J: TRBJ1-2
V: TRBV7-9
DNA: TGTGCCAGCAGCTTGAAACGACAGACCGAGTCCTATGGCTACACCTTC
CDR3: CASSLKRQTESYGYTF

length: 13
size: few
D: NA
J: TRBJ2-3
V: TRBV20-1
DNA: TGCAGTGCCACCGGGACTAGCACAGATACGCAGTATTTT
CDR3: CSATGTSTDTQYF

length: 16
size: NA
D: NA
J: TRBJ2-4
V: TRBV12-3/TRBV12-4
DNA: TGTGCCAGCACTTCCCGGCGGGACCTAGCCAAAAACATTCAGTACTTC
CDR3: CASTSRRDLAKNIQYF

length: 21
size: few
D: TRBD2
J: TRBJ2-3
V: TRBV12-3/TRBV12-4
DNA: TGTGCCAGCAGTTTAAAGGGTAGGGGACTAGCGGGGCGATCTAGCACAGATACGCAGTATTTT
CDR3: CASSLKGRGLAGRSSTDTQYF

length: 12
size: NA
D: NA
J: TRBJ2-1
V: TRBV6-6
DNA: TGTGCCAGCAGTTCCCAAAATAATGAGCAGTTCTTC
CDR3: CASSSQNNEQFF

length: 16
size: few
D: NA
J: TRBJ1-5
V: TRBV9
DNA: TGTGCCAGCAGCGTAGGAGGGGGAATGGGCAATCAGCCCCAGCATTTT
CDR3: CASSVGGGMGNQPQHF

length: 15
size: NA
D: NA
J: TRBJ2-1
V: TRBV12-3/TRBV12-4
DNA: TGTGCCAGCACCTTGGGGAGGCGAAGGGCCAATGAGCAGTTCTTC
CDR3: CASTLGRRRANEQFF

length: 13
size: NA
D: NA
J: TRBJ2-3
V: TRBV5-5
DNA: TGTGCCAGCAGCTTGAGTGACCCAGATACGCAGTATTTT
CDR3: CASSLSDPDTQYF

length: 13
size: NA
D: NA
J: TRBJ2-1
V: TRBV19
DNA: TGTGCCAGTAGTATACGTAGGGACCTTGAGCAGTTCTTC
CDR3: CASSIRRDLEQFF

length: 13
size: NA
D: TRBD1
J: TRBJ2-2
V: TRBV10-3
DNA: TGTGCCATCAGTGCACAGGGGGCCGGGGAGCTGTTTTTT
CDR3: CAISAQGAGELFF

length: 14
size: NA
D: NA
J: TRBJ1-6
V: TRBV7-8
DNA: TGTGCCAGCAGCCCCGGGACGACAAATCCACCCCTCCACTTT
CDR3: CASSPGTTNPPLHF

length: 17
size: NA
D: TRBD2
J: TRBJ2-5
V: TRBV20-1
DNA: TGCAAGCCACCCAAAGAAAAAGCGGGAGTAGAAGGGGAGACCCAGTACTTC
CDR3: CKPPKEKAGVEGETQYF

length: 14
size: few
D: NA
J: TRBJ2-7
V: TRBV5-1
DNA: TGCGCCAGCAGCCAACGGACGGATCCCTACGAGCAGTACTTC
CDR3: CASSQRTDPYEQYF

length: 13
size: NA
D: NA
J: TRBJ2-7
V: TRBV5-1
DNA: TGCGCCAGCAGCCTAGAACCCTACTCCGAGCAGTACTTC
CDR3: CASSLEPYSEQYF

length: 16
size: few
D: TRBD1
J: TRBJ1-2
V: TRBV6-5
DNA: TGTGCCAGCAGTACCCTCCGACAGGGAATAAGAAATGGCTACACCTTC
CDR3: CASSTLRQGIRNGYTF

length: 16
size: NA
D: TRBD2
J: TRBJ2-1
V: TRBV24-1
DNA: TGTGCCACCAGTGACACACTAGCGGGGGTGTGGAATGAGCAGTTCTTC
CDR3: CATSDTLAGVWNEQFF